This T cell receptor (beta chain) was observed in a study of cytomegalovirus exposure and HLA in healthy donors (TCRdb year 2017). Study-wide context: According to a later analysis, the approximately 120 validation repertoires were produced on the same platform as the roughly 700 repertoires of the first cohort. The study aimed to test whether cataloging public T cell receptors could reveal signatures of past pathogen exposure. Along with the approximately 700-subject first cohort, a separate validation cohort of over a hundred different subjects was used. To predict cytomegalovirus infection status, the study combined high-throughput TCR immunosequencing, statistical association of individual TCRs with disease status, and machine learning.

Including cysteine and phenylalanine, the CDR3 has 16 amino acids. The retained sequence is limited to the CDR3, 48 bases, with the frame set at the first base. CDR1 and CDR2 (SGHRS, YFSETQ) derive from the germline V gene. Trimming costs V 0 bases and J 11 bases, and their ends lie 21 bases apart. Separate from the approximately 670-subject first cohort, the validation cohort of 120 subjects was the group to which the donors belonged. On the study overall, not on this receptor specifically: In a later analysis, TCRs clustered in the first cohort were found to also tend to co-occur in the 120 or so validation repertoires, with approximately 95% of cluster scores above 0. The authors suggested that the approach could potentially be extended to other disease states and immunological phenotypes. A later analysis lacked HLA typing for the validation cohort, so it scored co-occurrence in that cohort across all 110 or so repertoires. While some public TCRs were present in many individuals, most TCR sequences turned up only very rarely across donors. The classifier was reported to diagnose cytomegalovirus status with high specificity and sensitivity in both the original cohort and the validation cohort. Three of the identified cytomegalovirus-associated TCR beta chains were confirmed in vitro to be specific for cytomegalovirus antigens. The study gave a list of 150 to 200 TCR beta chains associated with cytomegalovirus.

The library was obtained by the immunoSEQ multiplex PCR assay. The published analysis was carried out like this. A statistical classification framework was developed to diagnose cytomegalovirus status using the catalog of TCR beta chain sequences. TCRdb obtained this table from immuneACCESS and retained in-frame rearrangements with V and J assigned. These tables miss some clones; where compared with another copy, unresolved V genes account for less than half of the shortfall, and the remainder is unexplained. From that table come the V and J calls and clone size; the DNA was used to work out D and trimming. The sample table shows a few hundred thousand clones, and less than 90% are seen once. Around 13% of the sample lies in the top ten. This clone was detected once. Its antigen remains unidentified. No qualities accompany the bases; no much larger clone lies one base away.

This clonotype was sampled from a man aged 18 to 35 in good health and CMV-seropositive. The chain uses TRBV5-1 and TRBJ1-3, with the D gene uncertain. What was sequenced was PBMCs. The nucleotide sequence is TGCGCCAGCAGCTTGGATTCGGGGTGGACCCCCGGACCCATATATTTT. It translates to CASSLDSGWTPGPIYF.